This T cell receptor beta chain was profiled in a study of blood T cells in healthy people across ages. The CDR3 is 14 amino acids. Trimming removed 1 base at V and 5 bases at J, with 10 bases between. Looked up from germline, CDR1 is ENHRY and CDR2 is SYGVKD. Next came a second PCR, run for roughly 6 to 11 cycles, which used a sample-barcoded 5' primer along with a J-beta primer mix. TCRdb recomputed calls from the 5' RACE reads with MiXCR, one row per CDR3 protein. The table records roughly 800,000 distinct CDR3 sequences, approximately 25% of them present only once. These data are also associated with another study on T cells of mothers and their children.

The receptor was derived from a boy aged 5-17 years in good health. Sequenced input: blood. V and J are TRBV10-3 and TRBJ2-3; D gene uncertain. The CDR3 DNA reads TGTGCCATCAGTGAGTGGCAGACTGTAGATACGCAGTATTTT. Its protein product is CAISEWQTVDTQYF.